The T cell receptor (beta chain) described here comes from a study of T cell changes during pregnancy in multiple sclerosis (dated by TCRdb to the late 2010s). Broadly, across the study: Changes in the T cell repertoire over the course of pregnancy were examined in this study in women with multiple sclerosis.

Library preparation used the immunoSEQ multiplex PCR assay. Not all clones reach the TCRdb copy of this immuneACCESS table, which keeps in-frame sequences only. Checked studies attribute under half of the gap to unresolved V genes and leave the rest unexplained. This sample has tens of thousands of clones in its table, and over 75% of those were observed once. The ten largest clones capture about 0.88% of the sample. V is trimmed back by 6 bases and J by 6 bases, and the junction contains 0 bases that no gene match accounts for. The CDR3 numbers 11 residues from cysteine through phenylalanine. CDR3 DNA only is kept here, 33 bases in frame from base 1. For CDR1 and CDR2, the germline V gene lists MNHEY and SVGAGI. This clone registers as medium-sized (0.01 to 0.1%) within its sample. The antigen it recognizes is unknown. Per-base qualities were not stored, and no clone one base away is much larger.

Material: peripheral blood, obtained before pregnancy. The TCR was taken from a female donor with multiple sclerosis, enrolled in a pregnancy study. The sequence links TRBV6-5 to TRBJ2-3; 7 nucleotides in the junction match TRBD1. The CDR3: CASRTGDTQYF. The sequenced DNA is TGTGCCAGCAGGACAGGGGATACGCAGTATTTT.